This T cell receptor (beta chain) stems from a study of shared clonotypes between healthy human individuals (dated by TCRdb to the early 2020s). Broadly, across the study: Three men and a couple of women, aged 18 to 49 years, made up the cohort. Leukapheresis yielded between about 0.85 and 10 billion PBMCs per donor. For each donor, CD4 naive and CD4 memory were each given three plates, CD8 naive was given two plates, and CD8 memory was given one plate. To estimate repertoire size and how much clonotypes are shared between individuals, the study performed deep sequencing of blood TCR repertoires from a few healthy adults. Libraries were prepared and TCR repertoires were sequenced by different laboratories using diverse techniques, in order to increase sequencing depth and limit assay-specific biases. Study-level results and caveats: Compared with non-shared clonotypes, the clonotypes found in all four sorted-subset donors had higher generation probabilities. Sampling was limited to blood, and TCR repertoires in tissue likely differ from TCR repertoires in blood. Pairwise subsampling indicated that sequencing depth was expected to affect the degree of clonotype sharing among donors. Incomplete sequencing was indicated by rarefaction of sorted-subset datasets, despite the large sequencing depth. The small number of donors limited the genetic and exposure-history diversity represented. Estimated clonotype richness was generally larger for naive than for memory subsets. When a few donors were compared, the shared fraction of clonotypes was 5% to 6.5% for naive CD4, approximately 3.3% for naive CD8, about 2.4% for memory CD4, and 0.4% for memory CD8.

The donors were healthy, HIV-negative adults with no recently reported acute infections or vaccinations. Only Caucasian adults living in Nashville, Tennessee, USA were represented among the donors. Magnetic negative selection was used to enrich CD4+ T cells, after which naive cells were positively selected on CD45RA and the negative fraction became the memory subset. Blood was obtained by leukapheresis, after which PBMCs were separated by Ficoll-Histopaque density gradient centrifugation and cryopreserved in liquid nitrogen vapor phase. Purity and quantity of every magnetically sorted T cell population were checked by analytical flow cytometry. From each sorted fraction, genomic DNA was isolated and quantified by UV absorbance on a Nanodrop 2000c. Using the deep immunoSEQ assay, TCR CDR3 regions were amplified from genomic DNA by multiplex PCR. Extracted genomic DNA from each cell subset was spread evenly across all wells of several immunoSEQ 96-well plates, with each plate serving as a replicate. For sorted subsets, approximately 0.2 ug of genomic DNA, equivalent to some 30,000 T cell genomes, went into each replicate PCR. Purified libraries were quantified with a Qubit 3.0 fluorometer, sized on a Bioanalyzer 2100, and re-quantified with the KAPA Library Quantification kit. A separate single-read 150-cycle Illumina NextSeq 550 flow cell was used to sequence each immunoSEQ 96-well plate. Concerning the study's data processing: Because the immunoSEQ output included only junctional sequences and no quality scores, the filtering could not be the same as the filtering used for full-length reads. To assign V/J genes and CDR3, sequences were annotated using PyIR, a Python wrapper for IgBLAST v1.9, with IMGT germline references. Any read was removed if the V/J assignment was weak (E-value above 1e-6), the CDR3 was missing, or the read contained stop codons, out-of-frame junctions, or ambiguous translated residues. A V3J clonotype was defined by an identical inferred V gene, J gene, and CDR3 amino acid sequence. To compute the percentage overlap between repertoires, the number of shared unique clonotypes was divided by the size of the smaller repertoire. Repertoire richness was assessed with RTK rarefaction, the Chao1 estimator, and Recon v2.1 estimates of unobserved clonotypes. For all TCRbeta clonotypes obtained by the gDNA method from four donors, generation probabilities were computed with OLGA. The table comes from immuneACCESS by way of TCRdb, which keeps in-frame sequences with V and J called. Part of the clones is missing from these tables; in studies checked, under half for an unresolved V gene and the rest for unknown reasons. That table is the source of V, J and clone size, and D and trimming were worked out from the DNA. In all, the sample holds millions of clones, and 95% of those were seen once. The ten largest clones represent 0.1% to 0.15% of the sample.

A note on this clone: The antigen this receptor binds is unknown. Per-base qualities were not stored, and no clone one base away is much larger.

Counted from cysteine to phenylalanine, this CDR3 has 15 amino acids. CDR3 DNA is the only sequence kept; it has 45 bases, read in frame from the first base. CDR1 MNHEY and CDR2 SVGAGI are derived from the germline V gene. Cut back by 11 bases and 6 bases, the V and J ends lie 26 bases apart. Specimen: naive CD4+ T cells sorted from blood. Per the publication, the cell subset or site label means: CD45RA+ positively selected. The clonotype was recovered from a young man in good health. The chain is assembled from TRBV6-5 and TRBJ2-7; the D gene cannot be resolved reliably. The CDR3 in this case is CAATADTTTRSEQYF. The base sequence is TGTGCCGCCACGGCGGATACAACCACCAGATCCGAGCAGTACTTC.